The source of this T cell receptor (beta chain) is a study of T cell repertoires in cytomegalovirus infection. As for the study in general: Recently identified HLA-C-restricted and well-studied HLA-B-restricted CMV epitopes were used. Study-wide findings and caveats: Pooled public TCR beta family frequency picked out CMV carriers with the relevant HLA.

One entry per CDR3 protein results from TCRdb running MiXCR on the reads. In the table there are 200,000 to 250,000 distinct CDR3 sequences, around two fifths of which are singletons. The CDR3 is 14 amino acids. The germline CDR1 and CDR2 sequences are SGHKS and YYEKEE (reference sequence). J lost 3 bases, V lost 4 bases, and 4 bases had no gene match. A note on this clonotype: Its antigen remains unidentified.

This TCR came from a human donor in good health (CMV status not recorded). Some clones in this sample may be carry-over from other donors' samples. The chain carries TRBV5-5 and TRBJ1-2; 9 bases line up with TRBD1. Sample: CD8+ T cells from cultured PBMCs, taken from culture after CMV antigen stimulation. The CDR3 here is CASSRTGVDYGYTF. For the CDR3, the DNA is TGTGCCAGCAGCAGGACAGGGGTTGACTATGGCTACACCTTC.